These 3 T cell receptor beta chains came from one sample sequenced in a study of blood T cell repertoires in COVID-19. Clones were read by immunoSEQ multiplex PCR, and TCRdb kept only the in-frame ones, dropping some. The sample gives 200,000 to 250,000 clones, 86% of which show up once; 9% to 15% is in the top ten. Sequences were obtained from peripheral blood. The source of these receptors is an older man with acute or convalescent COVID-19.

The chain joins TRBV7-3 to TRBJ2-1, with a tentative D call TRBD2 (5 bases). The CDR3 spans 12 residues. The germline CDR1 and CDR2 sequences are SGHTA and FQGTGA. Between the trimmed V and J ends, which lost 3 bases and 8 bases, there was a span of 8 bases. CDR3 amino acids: CASSFSGDEQFF. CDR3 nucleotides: TGTGCCAGCAGCTTTTCCGGGGATGAGCAGTTCTTC.

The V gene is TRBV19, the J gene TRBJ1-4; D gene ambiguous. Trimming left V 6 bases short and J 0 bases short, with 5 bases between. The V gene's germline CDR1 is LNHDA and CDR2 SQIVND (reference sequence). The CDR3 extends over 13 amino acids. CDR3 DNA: TGTGCCAGTAGCGACACAACTAATGAAAAACTGTTTTTT. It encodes CASSDTTNEKLFF.

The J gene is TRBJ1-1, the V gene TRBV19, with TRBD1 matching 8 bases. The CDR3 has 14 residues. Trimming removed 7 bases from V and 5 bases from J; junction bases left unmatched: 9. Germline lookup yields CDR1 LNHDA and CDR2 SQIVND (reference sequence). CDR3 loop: CASTSGGGRTEAFF. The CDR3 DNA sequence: TGTGCCAGTACCTCAGGGGGCGGCCGGACTGAAGCTTTCTTT. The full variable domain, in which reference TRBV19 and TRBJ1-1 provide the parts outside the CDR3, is DGGITQSPKYLFRKEGQNVTLSCEQNLNHDAMYWYRQDPGQGLRLIYYSQIVNDFQKGDIAEGYSVSREKKESFPLTVTSAQKNPTAFYLCASTSGGGRTEAFFGQGTRLTVV.